This entry features one TCR beta chain sequence. The sample is drawn from a study of T cell responses to AZD1222 COVID-19 vaccine. Germline V gene data show CDR1 as LNHDA and CDR2 as SQIVND (reference sequence). The CDR3 contains 17 residues. J lost 2 bases, V lost 5 bases, and 10 bases had no gene match. Sequencing was performed with immunoSEQ multiplex PCR; in TCRdb, only in-frame clones are kept and a portion is missing. Among 75,000 to 90,000 clones listed, more than 70% were seen once. This clonotype was obtained from an adult in good health. The chain employs TRBV19 and TRBJ1-1; the match to TRBD1 covers 11 bases. This specimen consisted of peripheral blood, obtained on day 0 of AZD1222 vaccination. DNA for the CDR3: TGTGCCAGTAGTTCAAGGACAGGGGGCGTGATAAACACTGAAGCTTTCTTT. Amino acids: CASSSRTGGVINTEAFF.